The table lists the clone carrying this TCR beta chain with many counts. Its antigen is unknown. The authors produced cDNA by 5'RACE using 10-nucleotide random UMIs. In TCRdb, the 5' RACE reads were re-called with MiXCR into one record per CDR3 protein. The table lists tens of thousands of distinct CDR3 sequences, about 2.3% of them singletons. This specimen belongs to a study of neurological immune-mediated disorders. Notes on the study in general: Private repertoires in all groups were suggested by the absence of shared CDR3 amino acid sequences among expanded clones across subjects.

Trimming shortened V by 2 bases and J by 1 base, and 20 bases separated the two germline ends. The CDR3 length is 18 residues. From germline, CDR1 is SGHRS and CDR2 YFSETQ. The sequenced sample consisted of PBMCs. The sequence was collected from a man aged 50-60 years with multiple sclerosis. The chain combines TRBV5-1 with TRBJ2-3; D not certain. The CDR3 sequence: CASSLKAALTLGTDTQYF. The CDR3 nucleotides are TGCGCCAGCAGCTTAAAGGCAGCATTGACTCTTGGCACAGATACGCAGTATTTT.